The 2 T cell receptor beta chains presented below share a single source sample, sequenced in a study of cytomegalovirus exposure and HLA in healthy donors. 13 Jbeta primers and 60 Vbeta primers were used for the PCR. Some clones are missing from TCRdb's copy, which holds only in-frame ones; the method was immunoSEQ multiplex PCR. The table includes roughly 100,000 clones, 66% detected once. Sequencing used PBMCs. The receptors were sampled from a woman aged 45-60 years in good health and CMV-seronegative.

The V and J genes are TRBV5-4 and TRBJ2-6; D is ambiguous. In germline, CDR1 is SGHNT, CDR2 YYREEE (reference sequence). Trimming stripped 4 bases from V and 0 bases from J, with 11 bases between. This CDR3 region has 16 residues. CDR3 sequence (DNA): TGTGCCAGCAGCCCAATGTGGAGCTCTGGGGCCAACGTCCTGACTTTC. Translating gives CASSPMWSSGANVLTF.

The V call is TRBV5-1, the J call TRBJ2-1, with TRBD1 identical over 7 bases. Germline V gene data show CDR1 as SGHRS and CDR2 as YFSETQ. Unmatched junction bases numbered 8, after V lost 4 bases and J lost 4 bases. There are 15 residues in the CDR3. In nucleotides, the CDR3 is TGCGCCAGCAGCACCTCCGGGACAGAATACAATGAGCAGTTCTTC. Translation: CASSTSGTEYNEQFF.